Listed below are T cell receptor beta chains from one sample, sequenced in a study of post-analysis software for immune sequencing data. MiXCR, run by TCRdb on the PCR reads, gives a single entry per CDR3 protein. This table holds almost 700,000 distinct CDR3 sequences, roughly three fifths found once. The sequenced sample consisted of blood. These receptors all come from a girl between 2 and 10 years old with multiple sclerosis. CDR3s include the opening cysteine and the closing phenylalanine or tryptophan. D genes are given only for firm matches. Size is stated for part of the rows, as once, few or many counts, or as a class when the clone is expanded.

v_call	d_call	clone_size	j_call	cdr3_aa	cdr3_nt
TRBV29-1	.	.	TRBJ2-5	CSVEGRRWTQYF	TGCAGCGTTGAGGGACGAAGGTGGACCCAGTACTTC
TRBV7-2	.	few	TRBJ1-2	CASSSTVTGYGYTF	TGTGCCAGCAGTTCCACGGTTACGGGCTATGGCTACACCTTC
TRBV12-3/TRBV12-4	.	.	TRBJ1-3	CASSLGFSGNTIYF	TGTGCCAGCAGTTTGGGATTCTCTGGAAACACCATATATTTT
TRBV2	.	.	TRBJ2-1	CASSEAGTGYNEQFF	TGTGCCAGCAGTGAAGCAGGAACGGGGTACAATGAGCAGTTCTTC
TRBV29-1	.	few	TRBJ1-2	CSVEDIRAYGYTF	TGCAGCGTTGAAGATATAAGGGCCTATGGCTACACCTTC
TRBV12-3/TRBV12-4	.	.	TRBJ1-2	CASCCSLSGSRGYTF	TGTGCCAGCTGTTGCTCTCTATCAGGATCGCGGGGCTACACCTTC
TRBV10-3	.	.	TRBJ2-7	CAISESLHEQYF	TGTGCCATCAGTGAGTCCCTCCACGAGCAGTACTTC
TRBV11-2	TRBD2	few	TRBJ2-7	CASSIGLAGFYEQYF	TGTGCCAGCAGCATCGGACTAGCGGGCTTCTACGAGCAGTACTTC
TRBV12-3/TRBV12-4	TRBD1	.	TRBJ2-7	CASSCGTGGHEQYF	TGTGCCAGCAGCTGCGGGACAGGGGGCCACGAGCAGTACTTC
TRBV7-9	.	.	TRBJ2-5	CASSPQITSGQYF	TGTGCCAGCAGCCCACAGATCACCAGCGGGCAGTACTTC
TRBV29-1	TRBD2	.	TRBJ2-4	CSVEDRVWGGSKNIQYF	TGCAGCGTTGAAGATCGGGTATGGGGAGGGAGCAAAAACATTCAGTACTTC
TRBV5-5	.	.	TRBJ2-7	CASSLEILDVTNEQYF	TGTGCCAGCAGCTTGGAGATCCTAGACGTTACGAACGAGCAGTACTTC
TRBV15	.	.	TRBJ2-1	CATRRDLTARHEQFF	TGTGCCACCAGGAGAGATTTGACAGCTCGACATGAGCAGTTCTTC
TRBV6-6	.	.	TRBJ2-1	CASRNGVSSYNEQFF	TGTGCCAGTAGAAACGGGGTAAGCTCCTACAATGAGCAGTTCTTC
TRBV4-1	.	.	TRBJ2-6	CASSQAVGSGANVLTF	TGCGCCAGCAGCCAGGCTGTGGGCTCTGGGGCCAACGTCCTGACTTTC
TRBV5-1	.	.	TRBJ2-3	CASSRSQSGDTQYF	TGCGCCAGCAGCCGCTCCCAAAGCGGAGATACGCAGTATTTT
TRBV12-3/TRBV12-4	TRBD2	.	TRBJ2-1	CASSFSGVEQFF	TGTGCCAGCAGCTTTAGCGGGGTTGAGCAGTTCTTC
TRBV10-3	TRBD2	.	TRBJ2-7	CATNSGRVSYDEQYF	TGTGCCACCAATAGCGGGAGGGTTTCCTACGATGAGCAGTACTTC
TRBV6-2/TRBV6-3	.	few	TRBJ2-5	CASSYGRVSQYF	TGTGCCAGCAGTTACGGCAGGGTGTCCCAGTACTTC
TRBV5-1	TRBD1	.	TRBJ2-5	CASSWGQGLSHNEQYF	TGCGCCAGCAGCTGGGGACAGGGGTTGAGCCACAATGAGCAGTACTTC
TRBV3-1	TRBD1	.	TRBJ1-2	CASSQDAGTGLNNYGYTF	TGTGCCAGCAGCCAAGATGCGGGGACAGGCTTGAATAACTATGGCTACACCTTC
TRBV7-2	.	few	TRBJ2-2	CASSLQSTGELFF	TGTGCCAGCAGCCTCCAATCGACCGGGGAGCTGTTTTTT
TRBV5-4	TRBD2	.	TRBJ2-7	CASSLVRTSGSYEQYF	TGTGCCAGCAGCTTGGTGAGGACTAGCGGGAGTTACGAGCAGTACTTC
TRBV20-1	TRBD1	.	TRBJ1-2	CSARRTGHGYTF	TGCAGTGCTAGACGGACAGGGCATGGCTACACCTTC
TRBV2	TRBD1	.	TRBJ2-3	CASSPGTGTTDTQYF	TGTGCCAGCAGTCCCGGGACAGGGACCACAGATACGCAGTATTTT
TRBV5-1	.	many	TRBJ2-5	CASSFGETQYF	TGTGCCAGCAGTTTCGGAGAGACCCAGTACTTC